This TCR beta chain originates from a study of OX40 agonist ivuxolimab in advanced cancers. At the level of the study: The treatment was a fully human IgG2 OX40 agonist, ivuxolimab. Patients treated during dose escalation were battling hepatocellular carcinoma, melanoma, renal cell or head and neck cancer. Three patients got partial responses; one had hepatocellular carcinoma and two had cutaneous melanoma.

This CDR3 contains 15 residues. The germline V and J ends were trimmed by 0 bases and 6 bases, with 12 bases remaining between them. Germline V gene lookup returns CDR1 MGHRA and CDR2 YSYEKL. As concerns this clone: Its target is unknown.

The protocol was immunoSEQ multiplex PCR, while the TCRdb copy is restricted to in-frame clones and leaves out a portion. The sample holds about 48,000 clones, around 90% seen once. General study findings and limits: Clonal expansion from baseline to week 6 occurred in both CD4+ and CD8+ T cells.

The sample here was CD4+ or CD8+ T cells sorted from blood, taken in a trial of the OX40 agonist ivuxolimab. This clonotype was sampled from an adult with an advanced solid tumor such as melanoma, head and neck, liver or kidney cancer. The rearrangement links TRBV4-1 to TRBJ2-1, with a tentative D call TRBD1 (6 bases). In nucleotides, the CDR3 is TGCGCCAGCAGCCAAGAGGAGGTAGGGGGCAATGAGCAGTTCTTC. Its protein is CASSQEEVGGNEQFF.